These T cell receptor beta chains were read from a single sample in a study of early T cells in non-severe SARS-CoV-2 infection. TCRdb processed the 5' RACE reads anew with MiXCR; each CDR3 protein has one entry. The sample lists some 88,000 distinct CDR3 sequences, 16% occurring once. The specimen comprised whole blood, sampled at baseline. The receptors stem from an adult who was a healthcare worker with PCR-confirmed SARS-CoV-2 infection or an uninfected control (not recorded which). CDR3s include the opening cysteine and the closing phenylalanine or tryptophan. The D gene is left open where the match is weak. Only some rows state a clone size, as once, few, many or a class for expanded clones.

J gene	V gene	clone size	D gene	CDR3 DNA	CDR3 protein
TRBJ1-1	TRBV25-1	NA	NA	TGTGCCAGCAGTGAATTTACTAGGGGGAACACTGAAGCTTTCTTT	CASSEFTRGNTEAFF
TRBJ2-2	TRBV12-3/TRBV12-4	few	TRBD1	TGTGCCAGCAGGTGGGGACAGGCGAACACCGGGGAGCTGTTTTTT	CASRWGQANTGELFF
TRBJ2-7	TRBV5-1	many	NA	TGCGCCAGCAGCCACCGGGACGGAAACTACGAGCAGTACTTC	CASSHRDGNYEQYF
TRBJ2-1	TRBV14	many	NA	TGTGCCAGCAGCCCACTATCCACTAGGGGAGAGCAGTTCTTC	CASSPLSTRGEQFF
TRBJ2-1	TRBV6-5	NA	TRBD1	TGTGCCAGCAGTAATCCCGGGACAGGGGTCAATGAGCAGTTCTTC	CASSNPGTGVNEQFF
TRBJ1-1	TRBV27	NA	TRBD1	TGTGCCAGCAGTTTAAGGGGGCGGAACACTGAAGCTTTCTTT	CASSLRGRNTEAFF
TRBJ2-5	TRBV20-1	NA	TRBD2	TGCAGTGCTAGAGATCTCACTAGCGGGGGGGAGACCCAGTACTTC	CSARDLTSGGETQYF
TRBJ2-2	TRBV6-2/TRBV6-3	NA	NA	TGTGCCAGCAGTTATATAGGCCCCGGGGAGCTGTTTTTT	CASSYIGPGELFF
TRBJ2-1	TRBV7-9	NA	NA	TGTGCCAGCAGCTTAAGCCTCGAAGCCGACAGCAATGAGCAGTTCTTC	CASSLSLEADSNEQFF
TRBJ2-3	TRBV20-1	NA	NA	TGCAGTGCTGAAGTTCGGGACTCAGGGAGTACGCAGTATTTT	CSAEVRDSGSTQYF
TRBJ2-7	TRBV29-1	NA	NA	TGCAGCGTTGCGGTGGCCTACGAGCAGTACTTC	CSVAVAYEQYF
TRBJ2-7	TRBV28	few	NA	TGTGCCAGCAGGCCGGGACACCTACTTTACGAGCAGTACTTC	CASRPGHLLYEQYF
TRBJ1-1	TRBV20-1	few	NA	TGCAGTGCCCGGGGGAAGGACTCTCACCACTCTGAAGCTTTCTTT	CSARGKDSHHSEAFF
TRBJ1-2	TRBV7-2	few	NA	TGTGCCAGCAGCTACCAGACAGCTAACTATGGCTACACCTTC	CASSYQTANYGYTF
TRBJ2-1	TRBV20-1	many	NA	TGCAGTGCCAAGAGTGGGCATGAGCAGTTCTTC	CSAKSGHEQFF
TRBJ1-5	TRBV18	NA	NA	TGTGCCAGCTCACCGGGTTCTAATCAGCCCCAGCATTTT	CASSPGSNQPQHF
TRBJ2-1	TRBV3-1	NA	NA	TGTGCCAGCAGCCAAGATACGCGGTCCTACAATGAGCAGTTCTTC	CASSQDTRSYNEQFF
TRBJ1-1	TRBV5-1	many	NA	TGCGCCAGCAGCTTGGCGGGGAACACTGAAGCTTTCTTT	CASSLAGNTEAFF
TRBJ1-5	TRBV7-9	many	TRBD1	TGTGCCAGCAGCCGACAGGGTGGCAATCAGCCCCAGCATTTT	CASSRQGGNQPQHF
TRBJ2-7	TRBV20-1	NA	TRBD2	TGCAGTGCTAGACGGACTAGCTCTTCGATACCCTCCTACGAGCAGTACTTC	CSARRTSSSIPSYEQYF
TRBJ1-2	TRBV28	many	NA	TGTGCCAGCAGTCCAAACGTGTGGAGCCACTACACCTTC	CASSPNVWSHYTF
TRBJ2-5	TRBV20-1	NA	TRBD2	TGCAGTGCAAGAGGACTAGCGGGAGACCAAGAGACCCAGTACTTC	CSARGLAGDQETQYF
TRBJ2-3	TRBV27	few	NA	TGTGCCAGCAGTTTTAGCGGACGCCGCACAGATACGCAGTATTTT	CASSFSGRRTDTQYF